The clone carrying this T cell receptor (beta chain) was counted a few times. Its antigen is still unknown. Here immunoSEQ multiplex PCR was the method, and the copy in TCRdb shows in-frame clones only, minus some. The sample gives 70,000 to 95,000 clones, more than 75% of which show up once; approximately 6.2% is in the top ten. CDR3 length: 15 amino acids. Germline V gives CDR1 ENHRY, CDR2 SYGVKD. Unmatched junction bases numbered 7, after V lost 3 bases and J lost 7 bases. This sample was taken from a study of OX40 agonist ivuxolimab in advanced cancers. Study overall: Prior anti-PD-1, anti-PD-L1 or anti-CTLA-4 therapy was allowed; around 40% had some.

Regarding the study as a whole: Expanded clones were, on average, more numerous in CD8+ T cells than in CD4+. With doses of 0.1-3.0 mg/kg, partial responders showed among the lowest clonal expansion.

The sampling schedule covered blood at baseline, cycle 4 day 1, and cycle 7 day 1. This clonotype was obtained from an adult with an advanced solid tumor such as melanoma, head and neck, liver or kidney cancer. The chain carries TRBV10-3 and TRBJ1-1; 11 positions agree with TRBD1. The source was CD4+ or CD8+ T cells sorted from blood, collected in a trial of the OX40 agonist ivuxolimab. The CDR3 coding sequence is TGTGCCATCAGTGACCCCCGGGACAGGGGGGATGAAGCTTTCTTT. Protein: CAISDPRDRGDEAFF.